This T cell receptor (beta chain) was found in a study of cytomegalovirus exposure and HLA in healthy donors. V lost 6 bases, J lost 1 base, and 8 bases stayed unmatched. The CDR3 is made up of 16 amino acids. CDR1 and CDR2 (germline): MDHEN, SYDVKM. This clone was detected only once. Some clones are missing from TCRdb's copy, which holds only in-frame ones; the method was immunoSEQ multiplex PCR. The sample holds more than 85,000 clones, around 87% seen once. The chain combines TRBV28 with TRBJ2-2; 7 nucleotides match TRBD1. The TCR was taken from a young woman in good health and CMV-seropositive. The sample comprised PBMCs. CDR3 in amino acids: CASRRGRPQNTGELFF. CDR3 sequence (DNA): TGTGCCAGCAGGAGGGGGCGACCCCAGAACACCGGGGAGCTGTTTTTT. Combining the CDR3 with reference TRBV28 and TRBJ2-2 gives the whole variable domain DVKVTQSSRYLVKRTGEKVFLECVQDMDHENMFWYRQDPGLGLRLIYFSYDVKMKEKGDIPEGYSVSREKKERFSLILESASTNQTSMYLCASRRGRPQNTGELFFGEGSRLTVL.